The present T cell receptor (beta chain) was sequenced within a study of blood T cell repertoires in COVID-19. The wider study: Both acute and convalescent COVID-19 samples were obtained from the United States, Italy and Spain.

Original methodology: Researchers report that nucleated cell counts were estimated from reference gene primer amplification. TCRdb's copy holds only in-frame clones and misses some; the assay was immunoSEQ multiplex PCR. V and J calls and clone size are given by that table; D and trimming were obtained from the DNA. The data contain roughly 180,000 clones, over 75% of them singletons. The CDR3 length is 15 residues. With V trimmed by 4 bases and J by 3 bases, 2 bases remained unmatched. Germline loops: CDR1 LGHDT, CDR2 YNNKEL (reference sequence). Sequenced: peripheral blood. This sequence was found in a man aged 60 to 75 who had recovered from COVID-19. The V gene is TRBV3-1 (or the pseudogene TRBV3-2), the J gene TRBJ2-4; 11 bases line up with TRBD1. This CDR3 is CASSRTGGFKNIQYF. CDR3 bases: TGTGCCAGCAGCCGGACAGGGGGCTTCAAAAACATTCAGTACTTC.